Listed below are T cell receptor beta chains from one sample, sequenced in a study of blood T cells in healthy people across ages. Via MiXCR, TCRdb re-called the 5' RACE reads, giving one row per CDR3 protein. The sample has about 570,000 distinct CDR3 sequences, 27% seen once. This sample also appeared in a second study, on T cells of mothers and their children.

Sequences were obtained from blood. The receptors stem from a boy aged 2-15 years in good health. CDR3s include the opening cysteine and the closing phenylalanine or tryptophan. D genes are given only for firm matches. A clone size is listed for some rows: how often the clone was seen (once, few, many), or a class if it is expanded.

size	V	J	D	CDR3	DNA
-	TRBV20-1	TRBJ2-5	TRBD2	CSARGVMGGGPETQYF	TGCAGTGCTAGAGGGGTTATGGGGGGAGGGCCGGAGACCCAGTACTTC
-	TRBV11-2	TRBJ2-5	-	CASSTTQGGETQYF	TGTGCCAGCAGCACCACCCAGGGGGGAGAGACCCAGTACTTC
-	TRBV29-1	TRBJ1-2	TRBD1	CSASTGKSVGGGYTF	TGCAGCGCCTCGACAGGGAAGTCGGTAGGAGGTGGCTACACCTTC
few	TRBV7-9	TRBJ1-5	TRBD1	CASSLAGTVSNQPQHF	TGTGCCAGCAGCTTAGCCGGGACAGTCAGCAATCAGCCCCAGCATTTT
few	TRBV7-9	TRBJ1-2	TRBD1	CASSGSGTGRFNYGYTF	TGTGCCAGCAGCGGGTCCGGGACAGGGAGGTTCAACTATGGCTACACCTTC
few	TRBV3-1	TRBJ2-2	TRBD1	CASSSRGTGISGDTGELFF	TGTGCCAGCAGCTCAAGGGGGACAGGGATCTCGGGCGACACCGGGGAGCTGTTTTTT
many	TRBV6-6	TRBJ2-1	-	CASSYGNEQFF	TGTGCCAGCAGTTACGGGAATGAGCAGTTCTTC
few	TRBV7-8	TRBJ1-5	-	CASSLARLFGNRSNQPQHF	TGTGCCAGCAGCTTAGCTCGTTTGTTCGGCAACCGGAGCAATCAGCCCCAGCATTTT
few	TRBV6-6	TRBJ2-1	-	CASSPGLNNEQFF	TGTGCCAGCAGTCCGGGACTCAACAATGAGCAGTTCTTC
few	TRBV20-1	TRBJ2-3	TRBD2	CSARTSGSGGTDTQYF	TGCAGTGCGAGGACTAGCGGGAGTGGAGGCACAGATACGCAGTATTTT
-	TRBV4-1	TRBJ2-1	TRBD2	CASSQKLIAGPSYNEQFF	TGCGCCAGCAGCCAAAAACTCATAGCGGGGCCCTCCTACAATGAGCAGTTCTTC
many	TRBV28	TRBJ2-6	TRBD1	CASSFRTGSGANVLTF	TGTGCCAGCAGTTTCCGGACAGGGTCTGGGGCCAACGTCCTGACTTTC
-	TRBV12-3/TRBV12-4	TRBJ1-3	-	CASRSMSGNTIYF	TGTGCCAGCAGAAGTATGTCCGGAAACACCATATATTTT
-	TRBV27	TRBJ2-7	-	CASSLGHSRGSYEQYF	TGTGCCAGCAGTTTGGGTCACAGTAGGGGTTCCTACGAGCAGTACTTC
-	TRBV19	TRBJ1-1	-	CASRRQDGNTEAFF	TGTGCCAGTAGGAGACAGGATGGGAACACTGAAGCTTTCTTT
few	TRBV3-1	TRBJ1-2	-	CASSNRASYGYTF	TGTGCCAGCAGCAACCGGGCCAGCTATGGCTACACCTTC
few	TRBV29-1	TRBJ2-7	TRBD1	CSARDRGKYEQYF	TGCAGCGCTCGGGACAGGGGGAAGTACGAGCAGTACTTC
few	TRBV12-3/TRBV12-4	TRBJ1-4	-	CASSPTVVGEKLFF	TGTGCCAGCAGCCCGACAGTGGTTGGTGAAAAACTGTTTTTT
-	TRBV3-1	TRBJ2-3	TRBD2	CASSQKWASGSTDTQYF	TGTGCCAGCAGCCAAAAATGGGCTAGCGGGAGCACAGATACGCAGTATTTT
few	TRBV6-1	TRBJ1-5	TRBD1	CASGDSPNQPQHF	TGTGCCAGCGGGGACAGTCCCAATCAGCCCCAGCATTTT
-	TRBV25-1	TRBJ2-2	TRBD2	CASSESSGINTGELFF	TGTGCCAGCAGTGAATCTAGCGGGATTAACACCGGGGAGCTGTTTTTT
few	TRBV5-1	TRBJ2-5	-	CASSYNQETQYF	TGCGCCAGCAGCTACAACCAAGAGACCCAGTACTTC
-	TRBV5-1	TRBJ2-5	-	CASSLDIGEETQYF	TGCGCCAGCAGCTTGGATATCGGGGAAGAGACCCAGTACTTC
-	TRBV29-1	TRBJ2-2	-	CSVVLDTGELFF	TGCAGCGTTGTACTCGACACCGGGGAGCTGTTTTTT
few	TRBV6-6	TRBJ2-5	TRBD2	CASSYTRPGGQETQYF	TGTGCCAGCAGTTACACGCGACCGGGGGGCCAAGAGACCCAGTACTTC
-	TRBV20-1	TRBJ2-7	-	CSAKTRSYEQYF	TGCAGTGCCAAGACTAGATCCTACGAGCAGTACTTC
few	TRBV6-5	TRBJ2-1	TRBD2	CASRPTSGKGQFF	TGTGCCAGCAGACCTACTAGCGGGAAGGGGCAGTTCTTC
few	TRBV18	TRBJ2-5	TRBD2	CASSPGTTETQYF	TGTGCCAGCTCACCAGGGACTACAGAGACCCAGTACTTC
many	TRBV7-8	TRBJ2-5	-	CASSAERLGETQYF	TGTGCCAGCAGCGCCGAAAGACTGGGCGAGACCCAGTACTTC
few	TRBV6-5	TRBJ2-5	-	CASSYLSVDQETQYF	TGTGCCAGCAGTTACCTCAGTGTCGACCAAGAGACCCAGTACTTC
many	TRBV30	TRBJ2-2	-	CAWSVVGRELFF	TGTGCCTGGAGTGTAGTAGGGCGGGAGCTGTTTTTT
-	TRBV6-6	TRBJ2-7	-	CASRLSQEGPYEQYF	TGTGCCAGCAGGTTAAGCCAGGAGGGTCCCTACGAGCAGTACTTC
many	TRBV7-9	TRBJ1-3	-	CASSYAFGNTIYF	TGTGCCAGCAGCTACGCATTTGGAAACACCATATATTTT
few	TRBV20-1	TRBJ2-5	TRBD1	CSARGTGVKETQYF	TGCAGTGCTAGAGGGACAGGGGTCAAAGAGACCCAGTACTTC